This T cell receptor beta chain was sequenced in a study of T cell responses to AZD1222 COVID-19 vaccine. TCRdb keeps only in-frame clones here, not all; method: immunoSEQ multiplex PCR. Listed are over 120,000 clones; 2.2% falls within the top ten. The CDR3 runs 18 residues. Germline loops: CDR1 SGHRS, CDR2 YFSETQ. V gave up 3 bases and J gave up 3 bases, with 24 bases separating them. The V call is TRBV5-1, the J call TRBJ1-2, with TRBD1 as a possible D gene (6 bases). The TCR originated in an adult in good health. What was sequenced was peripheral blood. The CDR3 DNA sequence: TGCGCCAGCAGCTACTCTCCGGGGGGCGGGAGGAAGTACTATGGCTACACCTTC. It translates to CASSYSPGGGRKYYGYTF.